The next 24 T cell receptor beta chains were all read from a single sample in a study of post-analysis software for immune sequencing data. Overall study results and limits: Controls showed lower frequencies than patients for a few TRBV segments, and TRBV5-6, TRBV5-1 and TRBV20-1 were among these.

Unique molecular identifiers were built into the TCR beta cDNA libraries. TCRdb fed the PCR reads into MiXCR, producing one record per CDR3 protein. The repertoire holds roughly 870,000 distinct CDR3 sequences, with roughly 50% as singletons. What these receptors recognize is not known. Sequencing used blood. The source of these receptors is a girl aged 5-17 years with multiple sclerosis.

This clonotype showed up just a few times. This sequence joins TRBV29-1 and TRBJ2-6, with D unclear. The CDR3 length is 13 residues. Germline CDR1 is SQVTM and CDR2 is ANQGSEA. Trimming removed 4 bases from V and 5 bases from J, with 9 bases in between. The CDR3 DNA sequence: TGCAGCGTTGGAACCGATAGGGCCAACGTCCTGACTTTC. Its translation: CSVGTDRANVLTF.

This clonotype was counted a few times. The chain links TRBV20-1 to TRBJ1-6; 7 bases are shared with TRBD1. The CDR3 runs to 16 residues. J gave up 4 bases and V 3 bases, and 9 bases lay outside the gene matches. Germline values: CDR1 DFQATT, CDR2 SNEGSKA (reference sequence). CDR3 in amino acids: CSASPLSRGYNSPLHF. The CDR3 region has the DNA TGCAGTGCTAGTCCTCTCAGCAGGGGGTATAATTCACCCCTCCACTTT.

The rearrangement links TRBV11-2 to TRBJ2-5; 7 positions agree with TRBD2. With 6 bases clipped from V and 0 bases from J, the junction kept 7 bases outside the gene matches. The CDR3 consists of 15 residues. Germline-derived CDR1 and CDR2 are SGHAT and FQNNGV. CDR3 residues: CASRSRRGDQETQYF. The CDR3 DNA reads as TGTGCCAGCAGGTCCCGCCGGGGGGACCAAGAGACCCAGTACTTC.

CDR3 in amino acids: CASSYGWDTEAFF. The CDR3 DNA sequence: TGTGCCAGCAGTTACGGGTGGGACACTGAAGCTTTCTTT. The rearrangement uses TRBV6-5 and TRBJ1-1; D ambiguous. Germline V gene sequence: CDR1 MNHEY, CDR2 SVGAGI. V was cut by 2 bases and J by 3 bases, with 7 bases left in between. The CDR3 has 13 residues.

V and J are TRBV29-1 and TRBJ1-2; no firm D call. Trimming left V 2 bases short and J 6 bases short, with 16 bases between. From germline, CDR1 is SQVTM and CDR2 ANQGSEA. The CDR3 is made up of 14 amino acids. As DNA, the CDR3 is TGCAGCGTTGAATCCCTGGACCGGCGAAATGGCTACACCTTC. This translates into CSVESLDRRNGYTF.

The genes are TRBV20-1 and TRBJ2-1; 7 bases are shared with TRBD1. CDR3 length: 13 residues. The germline V gene encodes CDR1 DFQATT and CDR2 SNEGSKA (reference sequence). V was clipped by 0 bases and J by 9 bases; unmatched bases: 5. The CDR3 is CSARDRGLSEQFF. Written as DNA, the CDR3 is TGCAGTGCTAGAGACAGGGGGTTAAGTGAGCAGTTCTTC.

This chain joins TRBV5-1 and TRBJ2-7, with 14 bases fitting TRBD2. Trimming took 4 bases from V and 3 from J; bases not matched to a gene: 15. Germline loops: CDR1 SGHRS, CDR2 YFSETQ. This CDR3 contains 19 residues. CDR3 sequence (DNA): TGCGCCAGCAGCGCCGCCCGGGACAGGGGACTAGCGGGGGTCTACGAGCAGTACTTC. It translates to CASSAARDRGLAGVYEQYF.

The chain carries TRBV12-5 and TRBJ1-4, with no clear D. Germline CDR1 is LGHNT and CDR2 is FRNRAP. This CDR3 region has 14 residues. V lost 2 bases and J lost 0, with 4 bases in between. The CDR3 region has the DNA TGTGCTAGTGGTTTGACCCCAACTAATGAAAAACTGTTTTTT. Amino acids: CASGLTPTNEKLFF.

The chain links TRBV6-6 to TRBJ1-5; unclear D gene. V lost 4 bases and J 5 bases, leaving 18 bases between the germline ends. The germline gives CDR1 MNHNY, CDR2 SVGAGI (reference sequence). The CDR3 runs to 16 residues. CDR3: CASSLLVVARDQPQHF. CDR3 DNA: TGTGCCAGCAGTTTATTAGTTGTCGCGAGGGATCAGCCCCAGCATTTT.

V is TRBV2 and J is TRBJ1-1, with unresolved D. Germline V lookup: CDR1 SNHLY, CDR2 FYNNEI. The CDR3 covers 16 residues. Trimming removed 6 bases from V and 1 base from J, with 18 bases in between. DNA for the CDR3: TGTGCCAGCAGACTAGCCGGGTCTGGGCCGAACACTGAAGCTTTCTTT. It is translated as CASRLAGSGPNTEAFF.

The gene calls are TRBV5-1 and TRBJ2-5; TRBD2 agrees at 11 bases. The J call may be faulty, since TRBJ2-4 better matches the DNA end. Germline V gene lookup returns CDR1 SGHRS and CDR2 YFSETQ. CDR3 length equals 17 residues. The CDR3 DNA is TGCGCCAGCAGTTTCCTGACTAGCGGGATATCCAAAAACATTCAGTACTTC. This gives the protein CASSFLTSGISKNIQYF.

This clonotype was observed a handful of times. In DNA, the CDR3 is TGTGCCAGCAGTTTAGGGGGGGCCATAGAGACCCAGTACTTC. Translated: CASSLGGAIETQYF. The rearrangement uses TRBV28 and TRBJ2-5; a possible D gene is TRBD2 (7 bases). CDR1 is MDHEN and CDR2 is SYDVKM in the germline V gene. This CDR3 contains 14 residues. Deletions cut 2 bases from V and 4 bases from J, with 11 bases between.

This chain uses TRBV5-5 with TRBJ1-4; a weak D match, TRBD1 (5 bases). Trimming took 3 bases from V and 6 from J, leaving 12 bases between them. The CDR3 sequence is 14 residues long. Looked up from germline, CDR1 is SGHKS and CDR2 is YYEKEE (reference sequence). The DNA of the CDR3 is TGTGCCAGCAGCTGGACGGTAGGGGATGAAAAACTGTTTTTT. Amino acid sequence: CASSWTVGDEKLFF.

The chain couples TRBV20-1 to TRBJ1-5; D is uncertain. The CDR3 runs to 14 residues. Germline V gives CDR1 DFQATT, CDR2 SNEGSKA (reference sequence). V was clipped by 5 bases and J by 3 bases, with 14 bases between them. The CDR3 loop reads CSAQGRTLNQPQHF. The DNA of the CDR3 is TGCAGTGCTCAAGGACGGACCCTCAATCAGCCCCAGCATTTT.

In this sample, this clonotype turned up a few times. V usage is TRBV29-1 and J usage is TRBJ1-1; 9 positions match TRBD1. The V gene end was trimmed by 7 bases and the J gene end by 1 base; junction bases not matched to a gene: 4. This CDR3 spans 13 amino acids. Germline V lookup: CDR1 SQVTM, CDR2 ANQGSEA. CDR3 sequence: CSGTGQGNTEAFF. CDR3 bases: TGCAGCGGGACGGGACAGGGGAACACTGAAGCTTTCTTT.

The V and J genes are TRBV10-3 and TRBJ1-2; unclear D gene. CDR3 length: 14 amino acids. The germline V gene has CDR1 ENHRY and CDR2 SYGVKD. The ends were cut back, 3 bases at V and 5 bases at J, with 13 bases in the middle. CDR3 loop: CAISDFPTTYGYTF. The DNA of the CDR3 is TGTGCCATCAGTGATTTTCCGACAACTTATGGCTACACCTTC.

V gene TRBV12-3 or TRBV12-4 combines with J gene TRBJ1-2; D gene ambiguous. The CDR3 covers 12 residues. V lost 4 bases, J lost 8 bases, and 11 bases lay in between. CDR3 DNA sequence: TGTGCCAGCAGTTCCCCTTCTCTGGGCTACACCTTC. Translated: CASSSPSLGYTF.

The CDR3 region has the DNA TGTGCCAGCAGCGTAGCGGGTGCCAACTACGAGCAGTACTTC. Translation gives CASSVAGANYEQYF. The chain employs TRBV9 and TRBJ2-7; D not certain. Between the trimmed V and J ends, which lost 0 bases and 3 bases, there was a span of 10 bases. Per germline, CDR1 SGDLS and CDR2 YYNGEE. The CDR3 has 14 amino acids.

The V gene is TRBV29-1, the J gene TRBJ1-2, with 8 bases identical to TRBD1. The V gene's germline CDR1 is SQVTM and CDR2 ANQGSEA. Trimming cost V 6 bases and J 6 bases; bases outside gene matches: 12. This CDR3 is built from 14 residues. CDR3 nucleotides: TGCAGCGTCGCCGGGACAGGAGGCGGCGATGGCTACACCTTC. Its translation: CSVAGTGGGDGYTF.

The V call is TRBV20-1, the J call TRBJ2-3; D is possibly TRBD1 (6 bases). Germline CDR1 and CDR2: DFQATT and SNEGSKA (reference sequence). The V end lost 6 bases, the J end lost 0 bases, and 10 bases lay between the germline ends. This CDR3 is built from 13 residues. The CDR3: CSALQGSTDTQYF. The CDR3 nucleotides read TGCAGTGCGCTACAGGGTAGCACAGATACGCAGTATTTT.

This clonotype has more than one count but fewer than ten. The V call is TRBV5-1, the J call TRBJ2-7; 8 bases map to TRBD1. The V gene's germline CDR1 is SGHRS and CDR2 YFSETQ. The V gene end was trimmed by 0 bases and the J gene end by 2 bases; junction bases not matched to a gene: 7. The CDR3 is 16 residues long. CDR3 DNA sequence: TGCGCCAGCAGCTTGGCCCGGACAGGGACTCCCTACGAGCAGTACTTC. Protein: CASSLARTGTPYEQYF.

There are a few counts of this clonotype. J is TRBJ1-6 and V is TRBV12-3 or TRBV12-4; D may be TRBD1 (6 bases). The V and J ends lost 7 bases and 6 bases respectively, with 13 bases between them. This CDR3 comprises 14 residues. The CDR3 DNA reads as TGTGCCAGCAAGGACAGCCGGTCTAATTCACCCCTCCACTTT. Translating it yields CASKDSRSNSPLHF.

The chain employs TRBV20-1 and TRBJ2-7; no definite D call. The CDR3 is made up of 14 amino acids. Germline V gives CDR1 DFQATT, CDR2 SNEGSKA (reference sequence). V was shortened by 2 bases and J by 1 base, with 12 bases between the two germline ends. The CDR3 sequence: CSARNDRPSYEQYF. CDR3 nucleotide sequence: TGCAGTGCTAGAAACGACCGCCCATCCTACGAGCAGTACTTC.

The DNA of the CDR3 is TGCGCCAGCAGTCATTATGAAAGCGGGAGGTACTCCTACGAGCAGTACTTC. This encodes CASSHYESGRYSYEQYF. The chain is built from TRBV23-1 and TRBJ2-7, with TRBD2 matching 9 bases. TRBV23-1 is an ORF, with its function uncertain. CDR3 size: 17 residues. The V segment lost 3 bases and the J segment 0 bases; nucleotides outside the gene matches: 9.